A single sample is the source of the 27 T cell receptor beta chains below, sequenced in a study of identical twins. Via MiXCR, TCRdb re-called the 5' RACE reads, giving one row per CDR3 protein. The sample includes approximately 140,000 distinct CDR3 sequences, roughly 3.5% of them seen just once. Material for sequencing was memory T cells sorted from blood. These receptors were collected from a man between 18 and 29 years old in good health.

This clonotype has a handful of counts. V usage is TRBV30 and J usage is TRBJ2-5, with TRBD2 matching over 14 bases. V dropped 3 bases and J dropped 5; count of bases not matched to a gene: 11. The CDR3 covers 17 residues. Germline loops: CDR1 GTSNPN, CDR2 SVGIG (reference sequence). In DNA form, the CDR3 reads TGTGCCTGGAGGCCTATTGGGACTAGCGGGAGCTGGGAGACCCAGTACTTC. The encoded protein is CAWRPIGTSGSWETQYF.

This clonotype was seen many times. The rearrangement joins TRBV5-1 to TRBJ2-1; maybe TRBD2 (5 bases). The CDR3 has 18 amino acids. The germline V gene encodes CDR1 SGHRS and CDR2 YFSETQ. V was trimmed by 2 bases and J by 0 bases, leaving 18 bases between them. DNA of the CDR3: TGCGCCAGCAGCTTTTGGCGGCCATCGGGGTACTCCTACAATGAGCAGTTCTTC. It translates to CASSFWRPSGYSYNEQFF.

In its sample, this clonotype was seen many times. J is TRBJ2-7 and V is TRBV4-2; possible D gene TRBD1, 6 bases. V was trimmed by 4 bases and J by 6 bases, leaving 7 bases between them. The CDR3 runs to 11 residues. CDR1 is LGHNA, CDR2 YNFKEQ, per germline. CDR3 residues: CASSRGGEQYF. The CDR3 DNA follows: TGTGCCAGCAGCCGAGGGGGCGAGCAGTACTTC.

This clonotype appeared many times. The CDR3 DNA follows: TGTGCCAGCAGCTTAGGAGGCCTTAGTCTCAATGAGCAGTTCTTC. As protein: CASSLGGLSLNEQFF. The chain combines TRBV7-2 with TRBJ2-1; no clear D. V was cut by 1 base and J by 6 bases, with 13 bases left in between. CDR3 size: 15 residues. Germline loops: CDR1 SGHTA, CDR2 FQGNSA.

This clonotype was counted at least ten times. The gene calls are TRBV24-1 and TRBJ2-7, with a possible D match to TRBD2 (5 bases). V was trimmed by 4 bases and J by 6 bases, leaving 12 bases between them. The CDR3 contains 13 residues. Germline lookup yields CDR1 KGHDR and CDR2 SFDVKD. CDR3 DNA sequence: TGTGCCACCAGTGACCCGACGGGGAGCGAGCAGTACTTC. Residues: CATSDPTGSEQYF.

Many counts were recorded for this clonotype. The chain has TRBV5-1 and TRBJ2-3; perhaps D is TRBD1 or TRBD2 (5 bases each). In germline, CDR1 is SGHRS, CDR2 YFSETQ. The V gene lost 5 bases and the J gene lost 2 bases, with 15 bases spanning the gap. The CDR3 loop spans 15 amino acids. CDR3 sequence reads: CASRLEGQTTDTQYF. DNA of the CDR3: TGCGCCAGCAGGTTAGAGGGGCAGACCACAGATACGCAGTATTTT. Drawing the rest from reference TRBV5-1 and TRBJ2-3, the complete variable domain is KAGVTQTPRYLIKTRGQQVTLSCSPISGHRSVSWYQQTPGQGLQFLFEYFSETQRNKGNFPGRFSGRQFSNSRSEMNVSTLELGDSALYLCASRLEGQTTDTQYFGPGTRLTVL.

This clonotype was observed at least ten times. V is TRBV2 and J is TRBJ2-7; no firm D call. With 7 bases removed from V and 0 bases from J, the gap between germline ends came to 13 bases. This CDR3 has 14 residues. Per germline, CDR1 SNHLY and CDR2 FYNNEI. The CDR3 sequence: CASTWSVGSYEQYF. The CDR3 nucleotides read TGTGCCAGCACGTGGAGCGTGGGCTCCTACGAGCAGTACTTC. Filled out from reference TRBV2 and TRBJ2-7, the complete variable domain reads EPEVTQTPSHQVTQMGQEVILRCVPISNHLYFYWYRQILGQKVEFLVSFYNNEISEKSEIFDDQFSVERPDGSNFTLKIRSTKLEDSAMYFCASTWSVGSYEQYFGPGTRLTVT.

This clonotype was recorded many times. V gene TRBV6-5 combines with J gene TRBJ1-5; tentatively, D is TRBD1 (6 bases). Germline assignment: CDR1 MNHEY and CDR2 SVGAGI. The CDR3 spans 15 residues. V was clipped by 0 bases and J by 3 bases, with 9 bases between them. CDR3 coding DNA: TGTGCCAGCAGTTACTCGGGACACTCCAATCAGCCCCAGCATTTT. Translated, it gives CASSYSGHSNQPQHF.

The rearrangement links TRBV5-1 to TRBJ2-2; D gene uncertain. CDR3 length: 15 residues. Per germline, CDR1 SGHRS and CDR2 YFSETQ. Trimming cost V 2 bases and J 7 bases, with 15 bases left between them. The CDR3 nucleotides read TGCGCCAGCAGCTTCCCAGGAAGGGTCGGCGGGGAGCTGTTTTTT. Encoded protein: CASSFPGRVGGELFF. The variable domain in full, completed from reference TRBV5-1 and TRBJ2-2, reads KAGVTQTPRYLIKTRGQQVTLSCSPISGHRSVSWYQQTPGQGLQFLFEYFSETQRNKGNFPGRFSGRQFSNSRSEMNVSTLELGDSALYLCASSFPGRVGGELFFGEGSRLTVL.

This clonotype was counted at least ten times. V usage is TRBV11-2 and J usage is TRBJ2-1; D might be TRBD1 or TRBD2, each matching 5 bases. The CDR3 contains 14 residues. V lost 5 bases and J lost 7, with 15 bases in between. CDR1 is SGHAT and CDR2 is FQNNGV in the germline V gene. CDR3 residues: CASSPRASRNEQFF. The CDR3 nucleotides read TGTGCCAGCAGCCCCAGGGCTAGCAGGAATGAGCAGTTCTTC.

This clonotype showed up just a few times. This chain joins TRBV27 and TRBJ2-4; tentatively, D is TRBD2 (8 bases). Germline V gene lookup returns CDR1 MNHEY and CDR2 SMNVEV (reference sequence). The ends were cut back, 3 bases at V and 8 bases at J, with 20 bases in the middle. There are 16 residues in the CDR3. For the CDR3, the DNA is TGTGCCAGCAGTTTTACTAGCGGCAGGGGGAGCGACATTCAGTACTTC. Translating it yields CASSFTSGRGSDIQYF.

As regards this clonotype: A clone one base away is much larger, so this may be a read error. J is TRBJ2-5 and V is TRBV7-2; D is possibly TRBD2 (6 bases). Germline V lookup: CDR1 SGHTA, CDR2 FQGNSA. This CDR3 region has 14 residues. The ends were cut back, 5 bases at V and 10 bases at J, with 20 bases in the middle. This CDR3 is CASSPGTAQGSQYF. CDR3 DNA: TGTGCCAGCAGCCCAGGGACTGCACAAGGGAGCCAGTACTTC.

This clonotype appeared many times. The V call is TRBV7-3, the J call TRBJ1-1; D may be TRBD1 (6 bases). The germline V gene has CDR1 SGHTA and CDR2 FQGTGA. There are 14 residues in the CDR3. V was pared by 5 bases and J by 4 bases, with 14 bases between. CDR3 protein: CASSIVSGATEAFF. CDR3 nucleotide sequence: TGTGCCAGCAGCATCGTATCAGGGGCCACTGAAGCTTTCTTT.

This clonotype has ten or more counts. CDR3 sequence: CASSQAYRLNTEAFF. In nucleotides, the CDR3 is TGCGCCAGCAGCCAAGCATACAGGTTGAACACTGAAGCTTTCTTT. The chain combines TRBV4-3 with TRBJ1-1; D possibly corresponds to TRBD1 (5 bases). Germline loops: CDR1 LGHNA, CDR2 YSLEER. Trimming removed 1 base at V and 0 bases at J, with 9 bases between. The length of the CDR3 is 15 residues.

This clonotype has a count of ten or more. CDR3 amino acids: CASSYGGSNSDEQFF. DNA of the CDR3: TGTGCCAGCAGTTACGGAGGATCCAATTCCGATGAGCAGTTCTTC. The J gene is TRBJ2-1, the V gene TRBV6-5, with D possibly TRBD2 on 5 matching bases. The CDR3 loop spans 15 amino acids. Trimming took off 2 bases at V and 8 bases at J, with 16 bases between the two ends. The germline CDR1 and CDR2 sequences are MNHEY and SVGAGI.

This clonotype has a count of ten or more. The V gene is TRBV29-1, the J gene TRBJ1-4; D gene unclear. CDR3 size: 14 residues. Germline values: CDR1 SQVTM, CDR2 ANQGSEA. The ends were cut back, 6 bases at V and 3 bases at J, with 14 bases in the middle. CDR3 nucleotide sequence: TGCAGCGTGACCGGAAGTAAGGCTAATGAAAAACTGTTTTTT. Residues: CSVTGSKANEKLFF.

Ten or more counts support this clonotype. V gene TRBV12-3 or TRBV12-4 combines with J gene TRBJ1-2; possibly TRBD1 for D (5 bases). Trimming shortened V by 6 bases and J by 3 bases, and 20 bases separated the two germline ends. The CDR3 has 16 residues. DNA of the CDR3: TGTGCCAGCAGAAAATCCACCCCGGGACGAGACTATGGCTACACCTTC. This codes for CASRKSTPGRDYGYTF.

There are many counts of this clonotype. J is TRBJ1-5 and V is TRBV19, with unresolved D. The CDR3 has 16 amino acids. The germline CDR1 and CDR2 sequences are LNHDA and SQIVND (reference sequence). V was trimmed by 2 bases and J by 7 bases, leaving 18 bases between them. The CDR3 nucleotides read TGTGCCAGTAGTATACAGATGTACAGATTAGGGCAGCCCCAGCATTTT. This translates into CASSIQMYRLGQPQHF.

The genes are TRBV12-3 or TRBV12-4 and TRBJ2-7; TRBD2 agrees at 13 bases. V was pared by 5 bases and J by 3 bases, with 4 bases of the junction left unmatched. CDR3 size: 15 residues. The DNA of the CDR3 is TGTGCCAGCAGTACTAGGACTAGCGGGAGCTACGAGCAGTACTTC. Translated, it gives CASSTRTSGSYEQYF.

This clonotype was seen ten or more times. The V gene is TRBV6-1, the J gene TRBJ1-1; TRBD1 aligns across 8 bases. Looked up from germline, CDR1 is MNHNS and CDR2 is SASEGT. J gave up 3 bases and V 5 bases, and 2 bases lay outside the gene matches. This CDR3 contains 13 residues. CDR3 loop: CASSRQGYTEAFF. The CDR3 coding sequence is TGTGCCAGCAGTAGACAGGGGTACACTGAAGCTTTCTTT.

This clonotype was counted many times. The gene calls are TRBV3-1 and TRBJ1-1; D may be TRBD1 (5 bases). The V end lost 6 bases, the J end lost 4 bases, and 15 bases lay between the germline ends. Per germline, CDR1 LGHDT and CDR2 YNNKEL (reference sequence). The CDR3 has 14 residues. Here the CDR3 DNA reads TGTGCCAGCAGGGGAGGGGCAGCTGGCACTGAAGCTTTCTTT. Its translation is CASRGGAAGTEAFF.

This clonotype has ten or more counts. The chain recombines TRBV6-2 or TRBV6-3 with TRBJ2-7; 11 positions match TRBD2. Per the germline V gene, CDR1 is MNHEY and CDR2 is SVGEGT. Germline trimming cut 0 bases from V and 3 bases from J; bases unmatched to any gene: 7. The CDR3 has 17 amino acids. CDR3 residues: CASSYSITSGSLYEQYF. For the CDR3, the DNA is TGTGCCAGCAGTTACTCGATTACTAGCGGGAGTCTCTACGAGCAGTACTTC.

The chain couples TRBV19 to TRBJ2-5; the D gene could be TRBD1 or TRBD2 (5 bases each). The ends were cut back, 4 bases at V and 1 base at J, with 10 bases in the middle. The CDR3 has 14 amino acids. Germline V gene data show CDR1 as LNHDA and CDR2 as SQIVND (reference sequence). CDR3 DNA sequence: TGTGCCAGTAGTAACCGGGACCCCCAAGAGACCCAGTACTTC. It specifies CASSNRDPQETQYF.

This clonotype was observed at least ten times. The chain links TRBV6-1 to TRBJ2-3; TRBD2 agrees at 8 bases. This CDR3 spans 15 amino acids. CDR1 is MNHNS, CDR2 SASEGT, per germline. V was clipped by 6 bases and J by 4 bases; unmatched bases: 9. DNA of the CDR3: TGTGCCAGCAGCCTTAGCGGGATCGGTGCAGATACGCAGTATTTT. It yields the protein CASSLSGIGADTQYF.

This clonotype was picked up many times. The rearrangement links TRBV12-3 or TRBV12-4 to TRBJ1-5; D uncertain. V gave up 3 bases and J gave up 6 bases, with 9 bases separating them. The CDR3 is 13 amino acids. The CDR3 DNA reads as TGTGCCAGCAGTTTTTACGAGAGTCAGCCCCAGCATTTT. Translation gives CASSFYESQPQHF.

This clonotype showed up many times. J is TRBJ2-1 and V is TRBV12-3 or TRBV12-4, with TRBD2 matching over 8 bases. The junction had 12 bases not matched to a gene; V was cut back by 5 bases and J by 9 bases. The CDR3 covers 15 residues. CDR3 loop: CASSPAGVVVSEQFF. In DNA, the CDR3 is TGTGCCAGCAGTCCAGCGGGAGTAGTTGTTTCTGAGCAGTTCTTC.

This clonotype was found many times. This chain connects TRBV11-2 to TRBJ2-3; D unresolved. The ends were cut back, 0 bases at V and 6 bases at J, with 13 bases in the middle. This CDR3 comprises 15 residues. Germline CDR1 SGHAT, CDR2 FQNNGV. The CDR3 is CASSLDLGPRDTQYF. CDR3 DNA sequence: TGTGCCAGCAGCTTAGATCTTGGCCCCCGGGATACGCAGTATTTT. Using reference TRBV11-2 and TRBJ2-3 for the parts outside the CDR3, the full variable domain is EAGVAQSPRYKIIEKRQSVAFWCNPISGHATLYWYQQILGQGPKLLIQFQNNGVVDDSQLPKDRFSAERLKGVDSTLKIQPAKLEDSAVYLCASSLDLGPRDTQYFGPGTRLTVL.